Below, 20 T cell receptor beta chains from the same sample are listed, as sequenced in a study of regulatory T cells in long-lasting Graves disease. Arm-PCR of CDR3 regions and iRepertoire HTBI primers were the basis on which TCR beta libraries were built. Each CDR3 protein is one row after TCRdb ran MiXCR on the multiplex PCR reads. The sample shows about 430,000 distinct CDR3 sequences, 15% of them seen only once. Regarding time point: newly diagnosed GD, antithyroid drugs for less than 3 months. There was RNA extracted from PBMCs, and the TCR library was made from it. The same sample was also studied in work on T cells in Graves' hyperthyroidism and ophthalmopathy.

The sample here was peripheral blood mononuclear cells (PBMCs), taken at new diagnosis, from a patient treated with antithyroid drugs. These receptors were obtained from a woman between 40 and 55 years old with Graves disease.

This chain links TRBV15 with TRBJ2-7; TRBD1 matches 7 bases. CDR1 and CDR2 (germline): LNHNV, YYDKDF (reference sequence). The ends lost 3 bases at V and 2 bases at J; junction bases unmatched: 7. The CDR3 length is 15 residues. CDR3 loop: CATSSADRVTYEQYF. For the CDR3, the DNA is TGTGCCACCAGCAGTGCAGACAGGGTGACCTACGAGCAGTACTTC. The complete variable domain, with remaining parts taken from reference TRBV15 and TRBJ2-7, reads DAMVIQNPRYQVTQFGKPVTLSCSQTLNHNVMYWYQQKSSQAPKLLFHYYDKDFNNEADTPDNFQSRRPNTSFCFLDIRSPGLGDTAMYLCATSSADRVTYEQYFGPGTRLTVT.

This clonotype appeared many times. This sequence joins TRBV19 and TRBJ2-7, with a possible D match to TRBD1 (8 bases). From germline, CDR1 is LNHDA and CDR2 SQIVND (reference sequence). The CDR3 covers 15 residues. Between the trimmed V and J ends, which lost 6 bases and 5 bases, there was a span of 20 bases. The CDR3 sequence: CASSEGRDRSHEQYF. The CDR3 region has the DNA TGTGCCAGTAGCGAAGGGAGGGACAGGTCCCACGAGCAGTACTTC. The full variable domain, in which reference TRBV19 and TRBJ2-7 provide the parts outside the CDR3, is DGGITQSPKYLFRKEGQNVTLSCEQNLNHDAMYWYRQDPGQGLRLIYYSQIVNDFQKGDIAEGYSVSREKKESFPLTVTSAQKNPTAFYLCASSEGRDRSHEQYFGPGTRLTVT.

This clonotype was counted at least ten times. The CDR3 DNA sequence: TGTGCCAGCTCACGGGCGGCGAACACTGAAGCTTTCTTT. As protein: CASSRAANTEAFF. The chain uses TRBV18 and TRBJ1-1; D gene ambiguous. V was clipped by 4 bases and J by 1 base, with 7 bases between them. Germline CDR1 is KGHSH and CDR2 is LQKENI. CDR3 length equals 13 residues. The whole variable domain, filled in from reference TRBV18 and TRBJ1-1, reads NAGVMQNPRHLVRRRGQEARLRCSPMKGHSHVYWYRQLPEEGLKFMVYLQKENIIDESGMPKERFSAEFPKEGPSILRIQQVVRGDSAAYFCASSRAANTEAFFGQGTRLTVV.

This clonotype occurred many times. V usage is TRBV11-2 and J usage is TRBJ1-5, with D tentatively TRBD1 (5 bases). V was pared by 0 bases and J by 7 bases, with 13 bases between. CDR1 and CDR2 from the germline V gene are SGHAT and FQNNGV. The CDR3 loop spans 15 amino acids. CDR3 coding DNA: TGTGCCAGCAGCTTAGATCGTGGGGACTGGCAGCCCCAGCATTTT. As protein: CASSLDRGDWQPQHF.

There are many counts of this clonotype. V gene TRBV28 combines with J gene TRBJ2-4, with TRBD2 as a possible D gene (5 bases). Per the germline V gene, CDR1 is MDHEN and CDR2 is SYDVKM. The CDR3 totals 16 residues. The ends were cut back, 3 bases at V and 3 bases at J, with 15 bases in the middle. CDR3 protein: CASSFRGPGLKNIQYF. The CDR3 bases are TGTGCCAGCAGTTTCCGAGGGCCCGGACTCAAAAACATTCAGTACTTC.

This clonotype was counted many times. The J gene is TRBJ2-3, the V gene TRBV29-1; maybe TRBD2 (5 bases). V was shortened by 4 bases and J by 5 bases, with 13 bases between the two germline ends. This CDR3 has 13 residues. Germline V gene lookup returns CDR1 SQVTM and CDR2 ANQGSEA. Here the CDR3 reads CSVVGGPVDTQYF. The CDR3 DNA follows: TGCAGCGTTGTGGGCGGGCCAGTAGATACGCAGTATTTT.

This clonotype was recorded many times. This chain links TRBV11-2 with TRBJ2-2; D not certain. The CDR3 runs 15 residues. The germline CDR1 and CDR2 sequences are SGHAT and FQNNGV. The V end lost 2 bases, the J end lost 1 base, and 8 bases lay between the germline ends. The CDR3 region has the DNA TGTGCCAGCAGCTTAAGTAGGCAGAACACCGGGGAGCTGTTTTTT. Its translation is CASSLSRQNTGELFF.

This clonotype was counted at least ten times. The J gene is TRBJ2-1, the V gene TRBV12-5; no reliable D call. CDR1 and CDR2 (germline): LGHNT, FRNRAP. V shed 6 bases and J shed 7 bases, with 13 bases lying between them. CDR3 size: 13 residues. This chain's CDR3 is CASGYPPPNEQFF. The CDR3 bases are TGTGCTAGTGGCTACCCGCCCCCAAATGAGCAGTTCTTC.

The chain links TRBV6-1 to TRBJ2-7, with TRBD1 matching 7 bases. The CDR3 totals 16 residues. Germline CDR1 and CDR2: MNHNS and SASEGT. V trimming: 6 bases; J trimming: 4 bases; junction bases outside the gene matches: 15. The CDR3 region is CASRLVLYGTAYEQYF. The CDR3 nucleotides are TGTGCCAGCAGGCTTGTATTGTACGGGACAGCTTACGAGCAGTACTTC.

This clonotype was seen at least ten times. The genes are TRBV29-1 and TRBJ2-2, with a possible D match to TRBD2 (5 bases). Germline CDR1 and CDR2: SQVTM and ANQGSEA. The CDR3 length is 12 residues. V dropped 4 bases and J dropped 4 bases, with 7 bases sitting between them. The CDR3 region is CSVVEGTGELFF. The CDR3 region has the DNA TGCAGCGTTGTAGAGGGCACCGGGGAGCTGTTTTTT.

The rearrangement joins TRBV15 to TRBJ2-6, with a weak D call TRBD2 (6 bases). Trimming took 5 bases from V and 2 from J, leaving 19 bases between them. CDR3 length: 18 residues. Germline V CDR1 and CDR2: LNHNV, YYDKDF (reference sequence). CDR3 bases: TGTGCCACCAGCCACCCCGGGACGGCGGGGCCTGGGGCCAACGTCCTGACTTTC. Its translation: CATSHPGTAGPGANVLTF.

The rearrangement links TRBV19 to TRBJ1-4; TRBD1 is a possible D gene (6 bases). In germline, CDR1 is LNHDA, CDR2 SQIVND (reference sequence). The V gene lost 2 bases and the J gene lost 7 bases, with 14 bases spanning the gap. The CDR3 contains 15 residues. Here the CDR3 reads CASSIIEGGREKLFF. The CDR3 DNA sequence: TGTGCCAGTAGTATAATAGAGGGGGGGCGTGAAAAACTGTTTTTT.

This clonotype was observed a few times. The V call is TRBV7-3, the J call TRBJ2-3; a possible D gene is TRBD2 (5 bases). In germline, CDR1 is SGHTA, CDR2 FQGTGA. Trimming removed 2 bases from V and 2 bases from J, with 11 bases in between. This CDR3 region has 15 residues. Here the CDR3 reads CASSLRGQATDTQYF. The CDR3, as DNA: TGTGCCAGCAGCTTACGGGGTCAAGCCACAGATACGCAGTATTTT. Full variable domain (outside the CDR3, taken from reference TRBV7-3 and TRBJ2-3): GAGVSQTPSNKVTEKGKYVELRCDPISGHTALYWYRQSLGQGPEFLIYFQGTGAADDSGLPNDRFFAVRPEGSVSTLKIQRTERGDSAVYLCASSLRGQATDTQYFGPGTRLTVL.

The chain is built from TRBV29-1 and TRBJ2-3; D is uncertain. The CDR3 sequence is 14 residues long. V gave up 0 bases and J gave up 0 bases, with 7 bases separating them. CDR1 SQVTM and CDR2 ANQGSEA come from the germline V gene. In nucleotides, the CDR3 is TGCAGCGTTGAAGATCAATACAGCACAGATACGCAGTATTTT. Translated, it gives CSVEDQYSTDTQYF.

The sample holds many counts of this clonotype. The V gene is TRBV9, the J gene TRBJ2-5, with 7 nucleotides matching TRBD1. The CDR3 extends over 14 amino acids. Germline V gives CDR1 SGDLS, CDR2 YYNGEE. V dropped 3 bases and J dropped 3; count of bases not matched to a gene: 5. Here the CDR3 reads CASSAGQIKETQYF. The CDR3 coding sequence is TGTGCCAGCAGCGCGGGACAGATAAAAGAGACCCAGTACTTC.

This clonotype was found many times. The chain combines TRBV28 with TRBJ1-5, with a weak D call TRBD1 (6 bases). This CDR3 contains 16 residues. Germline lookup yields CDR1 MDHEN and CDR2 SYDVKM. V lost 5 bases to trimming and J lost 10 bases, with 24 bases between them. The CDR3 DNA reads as TGTGCCAGCAGTCAAACAATGGGACAAACCCCTCATCCCCAGCATTTT. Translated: CASSQTMGQTPHPQHF.

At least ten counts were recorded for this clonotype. This CDR3 is CASSEPGLLADTQYF. CDR3 nucleotide sequence: TGTGCCAGCAGCGAACCCGGGCTCTTGGCAGATACGCAGTATTTT. The J gene is TRBJ2-3, the V gene TRBV7-2; D ambiguous. The CDR3 totals 15 residues. Trimming pared 5 bases from V and 4 bases from J, leaving 16 bases between. CDR1 is SGHTA and CDR2 is FQGNSA in the germline V gene.

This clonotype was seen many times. CDR3 in amino acids: CASSPRSSSVGSPLHF. In nucleotides, the CDR3 is TGTGCCAGCAGTCCGAGGAGCAGCTCCGTGGGTTCACCCCTCCACTTT. V is TRBV12-3 or TRBV12-4 and J is TRBJ1-6; D ambiguous. The CDR3 has 16 amino acids. V was cut by 5 bases and J by 9 bases, with 20 bases left in between.

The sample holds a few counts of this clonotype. The DNA for the CDR3 is TGTGCCAGCAGCGTAGCTCCAACAGTAAGCACAGATACGCAGTATTTT. Translation gives CASSVAPTVSTDTQYF. The chain employs TRBV9 and TRBJ2-3, with D unclear. This CDR3 spans 16 amino acids. Germline V gene lookup returns CDR1 SGDLS and CDR2 YYNGEE. The ends were cut back, 0 bases at V and 0 bases at J, with 11 bases in the middle.

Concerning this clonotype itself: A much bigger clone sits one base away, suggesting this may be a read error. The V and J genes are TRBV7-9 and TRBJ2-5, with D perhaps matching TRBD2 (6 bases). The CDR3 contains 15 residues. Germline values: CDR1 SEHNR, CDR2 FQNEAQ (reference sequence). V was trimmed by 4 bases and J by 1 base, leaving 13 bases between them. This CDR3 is CASSSSGSGQETQYF. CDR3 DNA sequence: TGTGCCAGCAGCTCCTCGGGTAGCGGCCAAGAGACCCAGTACTTC.